These 18 T cell receptor beta chains share one sample of origin, sequenced in a study of human T cells and chemical hapten exposure. TCRdb passed the RACE reads through MiXCR, listing each CDR3 protein once. The sample has about 350,000 distinct CDR3 sequences, about 5% seen once. Time point reported: pre-sensitization, week 0. The treatment: therapeutic diphenylcyclopropenone sensitization with weekly scalp DPC. Material: whole blood, obtained in connection with sensitization to the hapten diphenylcyclopropenone (DPC). Source of these receptors: a woman aged 18-35 years with alopecia areata. Some clones in this sample may be carry-over from other donors' samples.

This clonotype was seen many times. The genes are TRBV11-2 and TRBJ1-4, with D possibly matching TRBD1 (6 bases). The V gene lost 3 bases and the J gene lost 3 bases, with 11 bases spanning the gap. The CDR3 loop spans 15 amino acids. Per the germline V gene, CDR1 is SGHAT and CDR2 is FQNNGV. The CDR3 DNA reads as TGTGCCAGCAGCTTTGGGGGCGCGGCTAATGAAAAACTGTTTTTT. Amino acid sequence: CASSFGGAANEKLFF.

The chain uses TRBV10-3 and TRBJ1-1; D may be TRBD1 (5 bases). The V and J ends lost 0 bases and 7 bases respectively, with 9 bases between them. Germline V gives CDR1 ENHRY, CDR2 SYGVKD. CDR3 length equals 13 residues. DNA of the CDR3: TGTGCCATCAGTGAGTCGGTCAGGGTTGAAGCTTTCTTT. Translated: CAISESVRVEAFF.

This clonotype has a handful of counts. The chain uses TRBV15 and TRBJ1-3; D perhaps matches TRBD1 (6 bases). Trimming cost V 0 bases and J 2 bases, with 8 bases left between them. The germline gives CDR1 LNHNV, CDR2 YYDKDF (reference sequence). The CDR3 extends over 15 amino acids. Here the CDR3 reads CATSRDTGTGNTIYF. The DNA for the CDR3 is TGTGCCACCAGCAGAGACACAGGGACTGGAAACACCATATATTTT.

In this sample, this clonotype turned up a few times. The chain carries TRBV7-2 and TRBJ1-3; 7 bases agree with TRBD1. Trimming took 4 bases from V and 2 from J; bases not matched to a gene: 5. Looked up from germline, CDR1 is SGHTA and CDR2 is FQGNSA. The CDR3 totals 15 residues. CDR3 residues: CASSYDRAAGNTIYF. CDR3 in DNA: TGTGCCAGCAGCTATGACAGGGCCGCTGGAAACACCATATATTTT.

This clonotype was detected many times. CDR3 sequence reads: CSVDHEGQDAGELFF. Written as DNA, the CDR3 is TGCAGCGTTGATCATGAGGGGCAGGACGCCGGGGAGCTGTTTTTT. This chain joins TRBV29-1 and TRBJ2-2; possibly TRBD1 or TRBD2 for D (5 bases each). Germline V gives CDR1 SQVTM, CDR2 ANQGSEA. CDR3 length equals 15 residues. V dropped 3 bases and J dropped 6 bases, with 17 bases sitting between them.

Remarks on this clonotype: Germline and junction disagree at one end, which may indicate a read error. The chain's CDR3 is CASSYSRRLTGVIEQNF. The CDR3 DNA follows: TGTGCCAGCAGTTACTCGAGACGTCTCACAGGGGTGATCGAGCAGAACTTC. The chain uses TRBV6-6 and TRBJ2-7; 7 bases match TRBD1. CDR1 and CDR2 (germline): MNHNY, SVGAGI (reference sequence). CDR3 length: 17 amino acids.

The table lists this clonotype with a few counts. The V call is TRBV2, the J call TRBJ1-4; D perhaps matches TRBD1 (5 bases). Trimming removed 1 base from V and 8 bases from J, with 17 bases in between. This CDR3 contains 16 residues. Per germline, CDR1 SNHLY and CDR2 FYNNEI. In DNA form, the CDR3 reads TGTGCCAGCAGTGAAGTGGGGCCAGGGAACGGCGAAAAACTGTTTTTT. Translating it yields CASSEVGPGNGEKLFF.

This clonotype came up a few times. The V call is TRBV27, the J call TRBJ1-4, with D possibly TRBD1 on 5 matching bases. CDR3 length: 14 residues. The V end lost 0 bases, the J end lost 8 bases, and 10 bases lay between the germline ends. The germline V gene has CDR1 MNHEY and CDR2 SMNVEV (reference sequence). The CDR3 DNA reads as TGTGCCAGCAGTTTATCACCACCAGGGGAAAAACTGTTTTTT. Its protein is CASSLSPPGEKLFF.

This clonotype was counted ten times or more. This sequence joins TRBV18 and TRBJ2-3, with D unclear. The CDR3 runs 13 residues. V dropped 1 base and J dropped 5 bases, with 7 bases sitting between them. Germline V gives CDR1 KGHSH, CDR2 LQKENI. CDR3 protein: CASSPLREDTQYF. DNA for the CDR3: TGTGCCAGCTCACCACTGCGAGAAGATACGCAGTATTTT.

This clonotype was seen ten or more times. The chain recombines TRBV5-5 with TRBJ2-1, with 8 nucleotides matching TRBD1. Germline trimming cut 4 bases from V and 15 bases from J; bases unmatched to any gene: 18. Germline-derived CDR1 and CDR2 are SGHKS and YYEKEE (reference sequence). This CDR3 region has 15 residues. CDR3 sequence (DNA): TGTGCCAGCAGCCAAAACCGGGACAGGTATTCGAGAACGTTCTTC. Amino acid sequence: CASSQNRDRYSRTFF.

This clonotype was seen at least ten times. This chain joins TRBV5-1 and TRBJ1-2, with 7 bases aligning to TRBD1. From germline, CDR1 is SGHRS and CDR2 YFSETQ. V dropped 5 bases and J dropped 5; count of bases not matched to a gene: 12. The CDR3 contains 15 residues. The CDR3 loop is CASSLETTGRYGYTF. The CDR3 DNA sequence: TGCGCCAGCAGTCTGGAGACGACAGGGAGGTATGGCTACACCTTC.

The sample holds many counts of this clonotype. V usage is TRBV29-1 and J usage is TRBJ2-1; 9 positions agree with TRBD2. CDR3 length: 14 residues. Losses at the gene ends were 6 bases for V and 9 bases for J; bases not matched to a gene: 12. Germline CDR1 and CDR2: SQVTM and ANQGSEA. CDR3 in amino acids: CSVNSGGGAGEQFF. Here the CDR3 DNA reads TGCAGCGTCAATAGCGGCGGGGGGGCTGGTGAGCAGTTCTTC.

This clonotype was detected only a few times. This chain connects TRBV24-1 to TRBJ1-6; D remains unclear. Trimming removed 9 bases from V and 0 bases from J, with 11 bases in between. This CDR3 contains 15 residues. The germline V gene has CDR1 KGHDR and CDR2 SFDVKD. CDR3 region: CATPRPSSYNSPLHF. In nucleotides, the CDR3 is TGTGCCACCCCGAGACCCAGCTCCTATAATTCACCCCTCCACTTT.

This clonotype has a count of ten or more. Written as DNA, the CDR3 is TGCAGCGTTGGCAGGGTTGATGGCTACACCTTC. It yields the protein CSVGRVDGYTF. The chain is built from TRBV29-1 and TRBJ1-2, with D possibly being TRBD1 (5 bases). The CDR3 runs 11 residues. Germline V gives CDR1 SQVTM, CDR2 ANQGSEA. Deletions cut 4 bases from V and 6 bases from J, with 9 bases between.

DNA for the CDR3: TGCGCCAGCAGCCAAACGAAATTCGGACTAAATGAGCAGTTCTTC. This codes for CASSQTKFGLNEQFF. The chain carries TRBV4-3 and TRBJ2-1, with D tentatively TRBD2 (6 bases). The CDR3 covers 15 residues. V lost 2 bases, J lost 7 bases, and 15 bases lay in between. Germline V gene data show CDR1 as LGHNA and CDR2 as YSLEER.

The chain recombines TRBV7-3 with TRBJ1-1; no reliable D call. This CDR3 spans 13 amino acids. The ends were cut back, 5 bases at V and 2 bases at J, with 9 bases in the middle. CDR1 and CDR2 from the germline V gene are SGHTA and FQGTGA. CDR3 nucleotides: TGTGCCAGCAGCCCACACGAAAACACTGAAGCTTTCTTT. Translating it yields CASSPHENTEAFF.

The genes are TRBV5-1 and TRBJ2-2; TRBD1 aligns across 8 bases. CDR3 length: 15 residues. The V and J ends lost 3 bases and 3 bases, in that order; junction bases with no gene match: 4. CDR1 is SGHRS, CDR2 YFSETQ, per germline. The CDR3 reads CASSWKDRDTGELFF. The DNA of the CDR3 is TGCGCCAGCAGCTGGAAGGACAGGGACACCGGGGAGCTGTTTTTT. Variable domain in full (rest from reference TRBV5-1 and TRBJ2-2): KAGVTQTPRYLIKTRGQQVTLSCSPISGHRSVSWYQQTPGQGLQFLFEYFSETQRNKGNFPGRFSGRQFSNSRSEMNVSTLELGDSALYLCASSWKDRDTGELFFGEGSRLTVL.

The chain links TRBV20-1 to TRBJ1-2, with a possible D match to TRBD1 (5 bases). Germline loops: CDR1 DFQATT, CDR2 SNEGSKA (reference sequence). Trimming took off 3 bases at V and 8 bases at J, with 19 bases between the two ends. The CDR3 loop spans 14 amino acids. For the CDR3, the DNA is TGCAGTGCTAGCCGCCCAACCGGGGACTTGGGCTACACCTTC. This gives the protein CSASRPTGDLGYTF.